A few counts support the clone carrying this T cell receptor beta chain. What it binds is not known. This record comes from a study of T cell repertoires in cytomegalovirus infection. Study summary: Indications came from public TCR beta signatures; they pointed to CMV infection and to a matching HLA type.

TCRdb re-called the reads through MiXCR, storing one row per CDR3 protein. The sample has some 300,000 distinct CDR3 sequences, about a sixth seen once. Germline CDR1 and CDR2: MDHEN and SYDVKM. This CDR3 spans 13 amino acids. V trimming: 11 bases; J trimming: 4 bases; junction bases outside the gene matches: 7. Findings and caveats of the study: In two of eight donors, the top clonotype was HLA-C-restricted CMV-specific.

The receptor was derived from a human donor in good health (CMV status not recorded). Some clones in this sample may be carry-over from other donors' samples. The V gene is TRBV28, the J gene TRBJ1-2; TRBD1 agrees at 10 bases. Sequencing was carried out using PBMCs. Here the CDR3 DNA reads TGTGCCGGAAAGGGACAGGGGATCTATGGCTACACCTTC. It encodes CAGKGQGIYGYTF.